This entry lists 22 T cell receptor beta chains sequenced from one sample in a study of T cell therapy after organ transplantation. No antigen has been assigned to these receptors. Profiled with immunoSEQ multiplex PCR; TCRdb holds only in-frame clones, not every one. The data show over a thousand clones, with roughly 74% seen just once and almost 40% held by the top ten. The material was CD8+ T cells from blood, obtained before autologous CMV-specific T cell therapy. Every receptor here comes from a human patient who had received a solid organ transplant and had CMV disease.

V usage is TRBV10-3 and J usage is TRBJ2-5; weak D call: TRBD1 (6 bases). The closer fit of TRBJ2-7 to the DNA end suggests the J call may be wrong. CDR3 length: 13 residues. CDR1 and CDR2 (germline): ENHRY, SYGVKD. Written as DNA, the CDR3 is TGTGCCATCAGTTTTGGACAGCTCTACGAGCAGTACTTC. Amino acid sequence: CAISFGQLYEQYF.

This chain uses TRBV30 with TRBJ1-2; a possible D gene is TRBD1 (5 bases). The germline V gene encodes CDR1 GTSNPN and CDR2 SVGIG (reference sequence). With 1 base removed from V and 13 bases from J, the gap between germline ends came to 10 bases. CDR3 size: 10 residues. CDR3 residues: CAWSDRGGTF. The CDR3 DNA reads TGTGCCTGGAGTGACCGGGGGGGCACCTTC.

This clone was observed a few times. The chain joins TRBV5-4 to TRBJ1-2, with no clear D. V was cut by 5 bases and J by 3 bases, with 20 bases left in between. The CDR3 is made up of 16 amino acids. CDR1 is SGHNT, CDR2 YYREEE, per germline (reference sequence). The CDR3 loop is CASRNPMEGNYYGYTF. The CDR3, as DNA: TGTGCCAGCAGAAACCCCATGGAGGGAAATTACTATGGCTACACCTTC.

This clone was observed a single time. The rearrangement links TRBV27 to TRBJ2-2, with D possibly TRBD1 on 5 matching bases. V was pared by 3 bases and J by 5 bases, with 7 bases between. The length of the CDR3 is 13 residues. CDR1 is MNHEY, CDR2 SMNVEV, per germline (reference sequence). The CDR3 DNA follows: TGTGCCAGCAGTTTCCAGGGAACCGGGGAGCTGTTTTTT. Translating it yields CASSFQGTGELFF.

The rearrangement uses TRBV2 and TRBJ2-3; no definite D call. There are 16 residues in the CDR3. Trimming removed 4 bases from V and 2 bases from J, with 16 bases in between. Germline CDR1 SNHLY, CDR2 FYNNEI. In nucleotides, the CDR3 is TGTGCCAGCAGTGCGGAATTGGATGGGAACACAGATACGCAGTATTTT. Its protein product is CASSAELDGNTDTQYF. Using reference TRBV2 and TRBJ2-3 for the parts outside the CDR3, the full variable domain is EPEVTQTPSHQVTQMGQEVILRCVPISNHLYFYWYRQILGQKVEFLVSFYNNEISEKSEIFDDQFSVERPDGSNFTLKIRSTKLEDSAMYFCASSAELDGNTDTQYFGPGTRLTVL.

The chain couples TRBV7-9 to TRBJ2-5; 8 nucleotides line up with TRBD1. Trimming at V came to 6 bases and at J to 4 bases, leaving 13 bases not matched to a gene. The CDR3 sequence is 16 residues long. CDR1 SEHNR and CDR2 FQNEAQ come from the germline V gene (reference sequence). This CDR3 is CASRLFDRGHRETQYF. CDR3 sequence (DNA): TGTGCCAGCAGACTTTTTGACAGGGGACACCGAGAGACCCAGTACTTC. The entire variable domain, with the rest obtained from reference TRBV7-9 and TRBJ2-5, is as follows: DTGVSQNPRHKITKRGQNVTFRCDPISEHNRLYWYRQTLGQGPEFLTYFQNEAQLEKSRLLSDRFSAERPKGSFSTLEIQRTEQGDSAMYLCASRLFDRGHRETQYFGPGTRLLVL.

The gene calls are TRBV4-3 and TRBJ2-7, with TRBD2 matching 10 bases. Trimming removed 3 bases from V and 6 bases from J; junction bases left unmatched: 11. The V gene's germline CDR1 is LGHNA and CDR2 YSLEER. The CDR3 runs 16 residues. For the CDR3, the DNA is TGCGCCAGCAGCCAGGGACGGACTAGCGGTTGGGCCGAGCAGTACTTC. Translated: CASSQGRTSGWAEQYF.

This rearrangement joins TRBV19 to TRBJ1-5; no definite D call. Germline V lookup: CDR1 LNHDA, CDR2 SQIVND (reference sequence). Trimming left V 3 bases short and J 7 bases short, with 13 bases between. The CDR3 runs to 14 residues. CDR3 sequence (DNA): TGTGCCAGTAGTATCCCAGGACCCTTCCAGCCCCAGCATTTT. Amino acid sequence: CASSIPGPFQPQHF.

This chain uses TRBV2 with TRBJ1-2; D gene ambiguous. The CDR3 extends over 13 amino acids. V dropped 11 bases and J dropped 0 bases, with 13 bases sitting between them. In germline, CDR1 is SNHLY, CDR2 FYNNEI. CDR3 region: CAGLQLANYGYTF. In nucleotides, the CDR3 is TGTGCCGGGTTACAGCTAGCTAACTATGGCTACACCTTC.

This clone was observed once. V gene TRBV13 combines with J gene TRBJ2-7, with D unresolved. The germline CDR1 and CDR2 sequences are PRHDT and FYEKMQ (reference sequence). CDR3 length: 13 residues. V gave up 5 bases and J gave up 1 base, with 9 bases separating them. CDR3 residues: CASSPGLSYEQYF. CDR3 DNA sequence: TGTGCCAGCAGCCCGGGCCTTTCCTACGAGCAGTACTTC.

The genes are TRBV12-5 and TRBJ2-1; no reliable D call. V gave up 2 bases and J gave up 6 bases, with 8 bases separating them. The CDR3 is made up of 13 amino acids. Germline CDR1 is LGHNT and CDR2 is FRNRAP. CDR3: CASGLPPANEQFF. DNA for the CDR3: TGTGCTAGTGGTTTGCCTCCGGCCAATGAGCAGTTCTTC.

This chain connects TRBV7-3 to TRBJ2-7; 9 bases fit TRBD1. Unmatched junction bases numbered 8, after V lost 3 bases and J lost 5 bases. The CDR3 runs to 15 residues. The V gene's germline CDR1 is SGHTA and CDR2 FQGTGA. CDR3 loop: CASSFPGQGSHEQYF. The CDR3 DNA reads TGTGCCAGCAGCTTTCCGGGACAGGGCTCTCACGAGCAGTACTTC.

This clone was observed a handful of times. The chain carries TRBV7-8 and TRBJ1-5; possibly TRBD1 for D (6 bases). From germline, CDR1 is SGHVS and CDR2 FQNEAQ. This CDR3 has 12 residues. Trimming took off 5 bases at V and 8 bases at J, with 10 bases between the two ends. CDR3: CASSEGTKPQHF. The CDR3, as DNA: TGTGCCAGCAGCGAGGGGACAAAGCCCCAGCATTTT. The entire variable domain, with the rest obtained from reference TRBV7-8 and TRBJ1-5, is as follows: GAGVSQSPRYKVAKRGQDVALRCDPISGHVSLFWYQQALGQGPEFLTYFQNEAQLDKSGLPSDRFFAERPEGSVSTLKIQRTQQEDSAVYLCASSEGTKPQHFGDGTRLSIL.

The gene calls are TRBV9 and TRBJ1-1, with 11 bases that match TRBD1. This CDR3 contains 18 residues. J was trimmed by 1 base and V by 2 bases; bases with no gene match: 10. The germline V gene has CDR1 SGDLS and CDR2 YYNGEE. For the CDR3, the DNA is TGTGCCAGCAGCGTTTACCCTGGGACAGGGGGATCGAACACTGAAGCTTTCTTT. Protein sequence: CASSVYPGTGGSNTEAFF.

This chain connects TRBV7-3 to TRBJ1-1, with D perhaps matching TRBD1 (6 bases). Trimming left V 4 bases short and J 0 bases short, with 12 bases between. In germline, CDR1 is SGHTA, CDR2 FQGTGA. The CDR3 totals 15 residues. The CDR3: CASSSPGVMNTEAFF. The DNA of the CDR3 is TGTGCCAGCAGCTCCCCAGGGGTGATGAACACTGAAGCTTTCTTT.

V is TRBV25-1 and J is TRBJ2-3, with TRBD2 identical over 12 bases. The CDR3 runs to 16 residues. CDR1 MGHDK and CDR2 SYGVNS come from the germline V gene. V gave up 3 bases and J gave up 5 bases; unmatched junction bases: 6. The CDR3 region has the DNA TGTGCCAGCAGTGAGACCTCACTAGCGGGAGGAGATACGCAGTATTTT. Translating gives CASSETSLAGGDTQYF.

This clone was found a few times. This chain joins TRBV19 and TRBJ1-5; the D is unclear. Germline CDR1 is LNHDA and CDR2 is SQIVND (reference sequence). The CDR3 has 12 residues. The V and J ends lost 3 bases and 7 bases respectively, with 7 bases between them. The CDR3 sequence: CASSIFAQPQHF. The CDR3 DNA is TGTGCCAGTAGTATTTTTGCCCAGCCCCAGCATTTT.

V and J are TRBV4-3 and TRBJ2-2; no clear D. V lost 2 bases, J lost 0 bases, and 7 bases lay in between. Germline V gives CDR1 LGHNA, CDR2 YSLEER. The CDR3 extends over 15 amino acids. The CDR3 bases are TGCGCCAGCAGCCAATTCAACTCGAACACCGGGGAGCTGTTTTTT. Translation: CASSQFNSNTGELFF.

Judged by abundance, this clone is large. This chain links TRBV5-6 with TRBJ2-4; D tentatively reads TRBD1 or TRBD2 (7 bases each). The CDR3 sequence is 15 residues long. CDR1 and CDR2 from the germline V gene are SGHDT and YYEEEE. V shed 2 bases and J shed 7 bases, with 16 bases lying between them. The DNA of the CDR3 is TGTGCCAGCAGCTTCGGGACAGCCGGGGGGAACATTCAGTACTTC. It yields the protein CASSFGTAGGNIQYF. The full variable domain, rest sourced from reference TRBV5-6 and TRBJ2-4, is DAGVTQSPTHLIKTRGQQVTLRCSPKSGHDTVSWYQQALGQGPQFIFQYYEEEERQRGNFPDRFSGHQFPNYSSELNVNALLLGDSALYLCASSFGTAGGNIQYFGAGTRLSVL.

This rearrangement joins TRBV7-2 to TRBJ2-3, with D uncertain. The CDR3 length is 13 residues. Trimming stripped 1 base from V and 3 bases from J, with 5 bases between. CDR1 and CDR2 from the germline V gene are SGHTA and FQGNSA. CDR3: CASSLVTTDTQYF. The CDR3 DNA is TGTGCCAGCAGCTTAGTGACAACAGATACGCAGTATTTT.

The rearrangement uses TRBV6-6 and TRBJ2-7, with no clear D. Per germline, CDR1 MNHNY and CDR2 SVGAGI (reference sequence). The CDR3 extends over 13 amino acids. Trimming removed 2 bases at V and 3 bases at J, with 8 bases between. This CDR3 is CASSYDQIYEQYF. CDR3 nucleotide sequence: TGTGCCAGCAGTTACGACCAAATCTACGAGCAGTACTTC.

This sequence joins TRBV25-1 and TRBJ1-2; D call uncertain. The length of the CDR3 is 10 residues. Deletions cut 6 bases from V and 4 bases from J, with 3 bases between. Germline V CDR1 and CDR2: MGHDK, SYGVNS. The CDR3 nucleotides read TGTGCCAGCAGCTTCTATGGCTACACCTTC. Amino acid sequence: CASSFYGYTF.